These 3 T cell receptor beta chains share one sample of origin, sequenced in a study of blood T cell repertoires in COVID-19. Here immunoSEQ multiplex PCR was the method, and the copy in TCRdb shows in-frame clones only, minus some. In the table there are some 320,000 clones, roughly 86% of which are singletons. The specimen sequenced was PBMCs or T cells enriched from blood (not recorded which). These receptors were obtained from a woman between 45 and 65 years old who had been exposed to COVID-19.

The chain carries TRBV5-6 and TRBJ2-7; D is perhaps TRBD1 (6 bases). Per the germline V gene, CDR1 is SGHDT and CDR2 is YYEEEE. CDR3 size: 14 residues. Trimming took 1 base from V and 9 from J, leaving 17 bases between them. The CDR3 loop reads CASSLRDTLFGQYF. The CDR3 DNA sequence: TGTGCCAGCAGCTTGCGGGACACCTTATTTGGGCAGTACTTC.

J is TRBJ2-3 and V is TRBV3-1 (or the pseudogene TRBV3-2), with 9 bases identical to TRBD2. CDR1 is LGHDT, CDR2 YNNKEL, per germline (reference sequence). The CDR3 has 16 amino acids. V shed 4 bases and J 7 bases; nucleotides not matched to a gene: 12. The CDR3 here is CASSPTYAGGTYTQYF. The CDR3 DNA is TGTGCCAGCAGCCCGACGTACGCGGGGGGGACATATACGCAGTATTTT.

This clone was recorded once. V and J are TRBV29-1 and TRBJ1-1, with TRBD1 matching 7 bases. Germline CDR1 reads SQVTM; CDR2 reads ANQGSEA. The CDR3 has 14 amino acids. V shed 8 bases and J 1 base; nucleotides not matched to a gene: 10. The chain's CDR3 is CSNKPGTENTEAFF. CDR3 in DNA: TGCAGCAATAAGCCCGGGACAGAGAACACTGAAGCTTTCTTT.